This note documents a single TCR beta chain sequence. Its antigen is unknown. The junction departs from germline at one end; a sequencing error may be responsible. The record originates from a study of beta chain features in type 1 diabetes. Findings and limits, study-wide: Fewer junction insertions and more nucleotide deletions appeared in type 1 diabetes patients. TCRB CDR3s from Type 1 diabetes patients were moderately but significantly shorter in all four CD4+ subsets.

Around 110 mL of blood, on average, came from one heparinised draw per donor. Populations isolated by sorting all had purity greater than 98%. The sequenced template was cDNA made from the entire isolated RNA. Sequenced naive, central memory and regulatory T cell samples produced an average of roughly 3.5 million reads. Assay used: immunoSEQ multiplex PCR; TCRdb lists only in-frame clones, some missing. The table includes some 120,000 clones, 17% detected once. The receptor was derived from a man between 18 and 29 years old with type 1 diabetes. The sample consisted of central memory CD4+ T cells from blood.

The CDR3 loop reads CASSFRGGAGETQYF. Written as DNA, the CDR3 is TGTGCTAGCAGCTTCCGCGGGGGGGCCGGGGAGACCCAGTACTTC. V gene TRBV7-7 combines with J gene TRBJ2-5, with TRBD2 identical over 9 bases. Germline V lookup: CDR1 SSHAT, CDR2 FNYEAQ (reference sequence). The CDR3 contains 15 residues.